The T cell receptor beta chain under discussion was sequenced for a study of CD8 T cells in ankylosing spondylitis. CDR1 is DFQATT and CDR2 is SNEGSKA in the germline V gene (reference sequence). V shed 7 bases, J shed 2 bases, and the junction held 14 bases outside the gene matches. The CDR3 length is 15 residues. With regard to this clonotype: Its antigen is unknown.

Overall study results and limits: In synovial fluid and blood from reactive arthritis, some motif variants were previously reported. Seemingly characteristic of ankylosing spondylitis blood was a TCR beta motif consisting of eight highly homologous variants. There was reportedly significant enrichment of clones that were disease-linked in matched ankylosing spondylitis synovial fluid.

Quantitative 5'-RACE with molecular barcodes produced the TCR beta libraries. A single record per CDR3 protein comes from TCRdb applying MiXCR to the 5' RACE reads. The table records approximately 400,000 distinct CDR3 sequences, approximately 26% of them present only once. The source material was blood, either unsorted or a sorted T cell fraction (not recorded which). The clonotype originates from a male donor with ankylosing spondylitis. The V call is TRBV20-1, the J call TRBJ2-7; 7 bases agree with TRBD1. The CDR3 is CSVHIARGRTYEQYF. In DNA form, the CDR3 reads TGCAGTGTCCATATCGCAAGGGGGCGAACCTACGAGCAGTACTTC.